A single T cell receptor beta chain is shown here with its context. What it binds is not known. This record belongs to a study of shared clonotypes between healthy human individuals. Points from the study as a whole: Investigators expected sequencing depth to affect clonotype sharing among donors.

Each subset's genomic DNA was shared equally among a number of immunoSEQ plates. Per the study methods: Filtering differed, since immunoSEQ gave only junction sequences and no quality scores. Using immunoSEQ multiplex PCR, the repertoire was profiled, and TCRdb retains in-frame clones only, with some absent. V and J calls and clone size are as listed in that table; D and trimming were resolved from the DNA. This sample has a few hundred thousand clones; about 80% occur once, and the top ten carry roughly 12%. Germline V gives CDR1 SGHNT, CDR2 YYREEE (reference sequence). Trimming at V came to 3 bases and at J to 3 bases, leaving 7 bases not matched to a gene. The CDR3 sequence is 16 residues long. When samples were unsorted, some 90 million PBMCs were used for genomic DNA.

The receptor comes from a woman aged 40 to 50 in good health. Some clones in this sample may be carry-over from other donors' samples. V gene TRBV5-4 combines with J gene TRBJ2-1; 9 bases line up with TRBD1. The sequencing input was PBMCs. The CDR3 here is CASSSPGQGGYNEQFF. DNA for the CDR3: TGTGCCAGCAGCTCCCCGGGACAGGGAGGCTACAATGAGCAGTTCTTC. The full variable domain, its missing parts supplied by reference TRBV5-4 and TRBJ2-1, is ETGVTQSPTHLIKTRGQQVTLRCSSQSGHNTVSWYQQALGQGPQFIFQYYREEENGRGNFPPRFSGLQFPNYSSELNVNALELDDSALYLCASSSPGQGGYNEQFFGPGTRLTVL.